This entry is about one T cell receptor beta chain. The authors' processing: Cell counts per sample came from amplifying reference gene primers. Clones were read by immunoSEQ multiplex PCR, and TCRdb kept only the in-frame ones, dropping some. V and J calls and clone size follow that table, whereas D and trimming were derived from the DNA. The sample records some 140,000 clones, roughly nine tenths being singletons. Trimming pared 2 bases from V and 8 bases from J, leaving 15 bases between. The CDR3 runs to 14 residues. Germline V gives CDR1 MNHEY, CDR2 SMNVEV (reference sequence). The data stem from a study of blood T cell repertoires in COVID-19. About the research overall: The origin of the acute and convalescent COVID-19 samples was the United States, Italy and Spain. PBMCs, B-cell-depleted T cells, or T cells were the source of the cDNA or gDNA that made up the material.

This chain uses TRBV27 with TRBJ1-2; no firm D call. This sequence was found in a man aged 45 to 65 with acute or convalescent COVID-19. The sample consisted of peripheral blood. CDR3 bases: TGTGCCAGCAGTTTAAGTGCTGTGCCTGGCGGCTACACCTTC. Its protein product is CASSLSAVPGGYTF.